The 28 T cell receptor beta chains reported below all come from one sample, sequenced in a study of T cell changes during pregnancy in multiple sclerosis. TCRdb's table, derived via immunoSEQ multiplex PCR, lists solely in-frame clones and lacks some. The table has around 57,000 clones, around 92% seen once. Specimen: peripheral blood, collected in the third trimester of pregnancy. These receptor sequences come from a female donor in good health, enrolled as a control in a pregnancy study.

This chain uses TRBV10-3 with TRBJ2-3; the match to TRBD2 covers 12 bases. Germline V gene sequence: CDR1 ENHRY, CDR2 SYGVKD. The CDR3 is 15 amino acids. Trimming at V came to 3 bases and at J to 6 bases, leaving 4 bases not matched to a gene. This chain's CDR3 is CAISDTSGRTDTQYF. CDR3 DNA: TGTGCCATCAGTGATACTAGCGGGAGGACGGATACGCAGTATTTT.

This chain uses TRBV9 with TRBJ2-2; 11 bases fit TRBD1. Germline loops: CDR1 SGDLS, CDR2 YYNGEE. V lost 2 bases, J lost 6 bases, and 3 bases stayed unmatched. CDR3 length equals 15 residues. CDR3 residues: CASSVVGQGAGELFF. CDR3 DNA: TGTGCCAGCAGCGTGGTGGGACAGGGGGCCGGGGAGCTGTTTTTT.

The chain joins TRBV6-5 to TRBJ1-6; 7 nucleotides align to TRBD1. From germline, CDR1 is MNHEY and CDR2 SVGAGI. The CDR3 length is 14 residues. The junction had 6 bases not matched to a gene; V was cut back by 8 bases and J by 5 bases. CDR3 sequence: CASGRDSDNSPLHF. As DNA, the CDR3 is TGTGCCAGCGGCCGGGACAGCGATAATTCACCCCTCCACTTT.

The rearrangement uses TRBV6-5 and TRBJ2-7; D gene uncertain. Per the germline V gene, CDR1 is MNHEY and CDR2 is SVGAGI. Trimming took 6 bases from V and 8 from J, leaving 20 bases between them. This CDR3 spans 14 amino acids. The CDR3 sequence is CASSPMHPTTQQYF. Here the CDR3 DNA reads TGTGCCAGCAGCCCTATGCACCCTACTACGCAGCAGTACTTC.

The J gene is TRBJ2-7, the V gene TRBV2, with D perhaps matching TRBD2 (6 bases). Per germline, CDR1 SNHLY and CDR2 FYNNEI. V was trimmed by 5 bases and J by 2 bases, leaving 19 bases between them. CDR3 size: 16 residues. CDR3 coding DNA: TGTGCCAGCAGTAATAACATAGCGGACTATCCCTACGAGCAGTACTTC. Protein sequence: CASSNNIADYPYEQYF.

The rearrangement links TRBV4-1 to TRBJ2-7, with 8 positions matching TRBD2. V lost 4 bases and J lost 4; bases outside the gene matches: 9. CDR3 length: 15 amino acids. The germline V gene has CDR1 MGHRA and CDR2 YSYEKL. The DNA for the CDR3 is TGCGCCAGCAGCCCGCCTTTTAGCGGGGTGTACGAGCAGTACTTC. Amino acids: CASSPPFSGVYEQYF.

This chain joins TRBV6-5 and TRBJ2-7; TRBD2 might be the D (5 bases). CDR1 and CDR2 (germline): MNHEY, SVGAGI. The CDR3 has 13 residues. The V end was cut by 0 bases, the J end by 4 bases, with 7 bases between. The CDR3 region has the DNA TGTGCCAGCAGTTACTCGAGAGGGTACGAGCAGTACTTC. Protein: CASSYSRGYEQYF.

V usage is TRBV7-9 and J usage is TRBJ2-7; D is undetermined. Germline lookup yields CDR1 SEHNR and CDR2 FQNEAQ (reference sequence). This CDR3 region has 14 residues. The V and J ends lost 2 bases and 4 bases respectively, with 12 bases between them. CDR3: CASSLTGRNYEQYF. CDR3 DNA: TGTGCCAGCAGCTTAACGGGTCGCAATTACGAGCAGTACTTC.

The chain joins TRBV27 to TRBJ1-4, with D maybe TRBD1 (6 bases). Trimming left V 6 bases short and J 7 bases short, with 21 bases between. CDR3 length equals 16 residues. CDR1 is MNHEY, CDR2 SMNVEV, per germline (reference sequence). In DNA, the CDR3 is TGTGCCAGCAGCCAGATAAGACAGGCTAAGCTTGAAAAACTGTTTTTT. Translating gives CASSQIRQAKLEKLFF.

The CDR3 coding sequence is TGTGCCAGCAGCCCCCGGACTAGCGGGGGGCAAGAGACCCAGTACTTC. It codes for CASSPRTSGGQETQYF. J is TRBJ2-5 and V is TRBV9; TRBD2 aligns across 14 bases. J lost 2 bases, V lost 4 bases, and 4 bases had no gene match. CDR1 and CDR2 from the germline V gene are SGDLS and YYNGEE. CDR3 size: 16 residues.

The CDR3 loop reads CASSLSQGAYEQYF. Written as DNA, the CDR3 is TGTGCCAGCAGCTTAAGCCAGGGGGCCTACGAGCAGTACTTC. The J gene is TRBJ2-7, the V gene TRBV7-6; TRBD1 aligns across 7 bases. The ends lost 2 bases at V and 2 bases at J; junction bases unmatched: 3. The CDR3 covers 14 residues. CDR1 is SGHVS and CDR2 is FNYEAQ in the germline V gene.

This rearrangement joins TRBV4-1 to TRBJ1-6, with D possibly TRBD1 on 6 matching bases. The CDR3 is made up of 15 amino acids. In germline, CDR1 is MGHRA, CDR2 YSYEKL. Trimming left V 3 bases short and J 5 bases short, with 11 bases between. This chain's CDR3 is CASSQRTEDNSPLHF. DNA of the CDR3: TGCGCCAGCAGCCAGAGGACAGAAGATAATTCACCCCTCCACTTT.

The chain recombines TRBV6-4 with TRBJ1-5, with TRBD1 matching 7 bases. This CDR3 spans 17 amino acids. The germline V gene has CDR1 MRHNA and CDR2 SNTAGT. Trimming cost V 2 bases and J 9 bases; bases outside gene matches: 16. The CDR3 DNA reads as TGTGCCAGCAGTGACACCGACTTGGACAGGCCTGGCGGGCCCCAGCATTTT. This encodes CASSDTDLDRPGGPQHF.

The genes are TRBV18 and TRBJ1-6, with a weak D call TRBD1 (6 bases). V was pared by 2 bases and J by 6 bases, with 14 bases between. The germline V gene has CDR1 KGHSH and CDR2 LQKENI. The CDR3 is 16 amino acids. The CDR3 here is CASSPDRQGFNSPLHF. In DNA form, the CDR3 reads TGTGCCAGCTCACCAGACAGGCAGGGCTTTAATTCACCCCTCCACTTT.

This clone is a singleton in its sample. This chain's CDR3 is CASSLGQAGMETQYF. The CDR3 nucleotides read TGTGCCAGCAGCCTGGGACAGGCCGGGATGGAGACCCAGTACTTC. This rearrangement joins TRBV7-9 to TRBJ2-5; TRBD1 matches 8 bases. The CDR3 spans 15 residues. Trimming took 5 bases from V and 5 from J; bases not matched to a gene: 10. Germline V CDR1 and CDR2: SEHNR, FQNEAQ (reference sequence). Full variable domain (outside the CDR3, taken from reference TRBV7-9 and TRBJ2-5): DTGVSQNPRHKITKRGQNVTFRCDPISEHNRLYWYRQTLGQGPEFLTYFQNEAQLEKSRLLSDRFSAERPKGSFSTLEIQRTEQGDSAMYLCASSLGQAGMETQYFGPGTRLLVL.

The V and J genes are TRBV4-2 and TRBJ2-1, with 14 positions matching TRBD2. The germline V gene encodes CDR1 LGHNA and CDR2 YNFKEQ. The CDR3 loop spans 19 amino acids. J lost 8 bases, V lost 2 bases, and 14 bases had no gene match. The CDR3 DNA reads TGTGCCAGCAGCCAACCACTTGCGGGACTAGCGGGAGATGTCGATGAGCAGTTCTTC. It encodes CASSQPLAGLAGDVDEQFF.

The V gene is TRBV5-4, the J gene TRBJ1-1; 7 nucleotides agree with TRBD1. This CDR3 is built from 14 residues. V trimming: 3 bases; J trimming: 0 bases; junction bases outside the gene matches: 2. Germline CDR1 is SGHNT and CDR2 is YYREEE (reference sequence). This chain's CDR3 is CASSSGQMNTEAFF. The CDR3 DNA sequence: TGTGCCAGCAGCTCGGGACAGATGAACACTGAAGCTTTCTTT.

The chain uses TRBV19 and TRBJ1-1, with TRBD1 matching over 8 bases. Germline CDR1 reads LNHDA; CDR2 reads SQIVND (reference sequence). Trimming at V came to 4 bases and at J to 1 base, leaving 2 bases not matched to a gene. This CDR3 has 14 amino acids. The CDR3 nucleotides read TGTGCCAGTAGTAAGACAGGGGCGAACACTGAAGCTTTCTTT. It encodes CASSKTGANTEAFF. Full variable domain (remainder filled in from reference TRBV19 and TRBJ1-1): DGGITQSPKYLFRKEGQNVTLSCEQNLNHDAMYWYRQDPGQGLRLIYYSQIVNDFQKGDIAEGYSVSREKKESFPLTVTSAQKNPTAFYLCASSKTGANTEAFFGQGTRLTVV.

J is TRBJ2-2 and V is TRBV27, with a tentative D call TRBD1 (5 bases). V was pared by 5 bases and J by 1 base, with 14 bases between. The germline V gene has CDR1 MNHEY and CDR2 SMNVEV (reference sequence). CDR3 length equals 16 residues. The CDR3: CASSGARTVNTGELFF. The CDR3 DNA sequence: TGTGCCAGCAGTGGGGCCCGGACGGTGAACACCGGGGAGCTGTTTTTT.

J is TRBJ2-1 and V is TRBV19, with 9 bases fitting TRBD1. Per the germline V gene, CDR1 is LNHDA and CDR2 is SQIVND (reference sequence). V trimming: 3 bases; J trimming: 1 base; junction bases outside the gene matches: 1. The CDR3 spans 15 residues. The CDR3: CASSMDRGSYNEQFF. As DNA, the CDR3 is TGTGCCAGTAGTATGGACAGGGGTTCCTACAATGAGCAGTTCTTC. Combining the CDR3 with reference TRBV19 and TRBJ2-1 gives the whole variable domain DGGITQSPKYLFRKEGQNVTLSCEQNLNHDAMYWYRQDPGQGLRLIYYSQIVNDFQKGDIAEGYSVSREKKESFPLTVTSAQKNPTAFYLCASSMDRGSYNEQFFGPGTRLTVL.

CDR3 DNA sequence: TGTGCCAGCAGTTCAGGGGGTCACTATGGCTACACCTTC. This encodes CASSSGGHYGYTF. This chain connects TRBV28 to TRBJ1-2, with 7 positions matching TRBD1. This CDR3 has 13 amino acids. CDR1 is MDHEN and CDR2 is SYDVKM in the germline V gene. Unmatched junction bases numbered 2, after V lost 4 bases and J lost 3 bases.

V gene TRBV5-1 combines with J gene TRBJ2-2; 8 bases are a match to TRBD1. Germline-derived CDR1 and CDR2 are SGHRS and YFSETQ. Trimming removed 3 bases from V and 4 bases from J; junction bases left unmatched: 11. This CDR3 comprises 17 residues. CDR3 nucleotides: TGCGCCAGCAGCTGGGATGGGGGGACAGGACCCACCGGGGAGCTGTTTTTT. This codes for CASSWDGGTGPTGELFF.

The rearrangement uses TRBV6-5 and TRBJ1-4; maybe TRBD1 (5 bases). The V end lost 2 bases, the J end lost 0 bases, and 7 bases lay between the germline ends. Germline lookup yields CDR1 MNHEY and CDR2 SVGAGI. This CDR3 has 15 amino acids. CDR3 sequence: CASSYRGSTNEKLFF. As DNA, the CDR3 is TGTGCCAGCAGTTACAGGGGCTCAACTAATGAAAAACTGTTTTTT.

CDR3 sequence (DNA): TGTGCCAGCAGCTTGGGAGGTCCCTCAGCCTACGAGCAGTACTTC. It is translated as CASSLGGPSAYEQYF. V usage is TRBV5-4 and J usage is TRBJ2-7; the D is unclear. Germline values: CDR1 SGHNT, CDR2 YYREEE (reference sequence). V was clipped by 0 bases and J by 2 bases, with 12 bases between them. The CDR3 loop spans 15 amino acids.

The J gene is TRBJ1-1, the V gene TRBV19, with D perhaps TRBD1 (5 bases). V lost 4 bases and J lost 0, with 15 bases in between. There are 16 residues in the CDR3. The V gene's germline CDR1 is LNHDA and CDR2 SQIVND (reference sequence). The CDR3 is CASSRGGRSLNTEAFF. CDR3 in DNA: TGTGCCAGTAGTAGGGGCGGACGAAGCTTGAACACTGAAGCTTTCTTT. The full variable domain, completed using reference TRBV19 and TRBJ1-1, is DGGITQSPKYLFRKEGQNVTLSCEQNLNHDAMYWYRQDPGQGLRLIYYSQIVNDFQKGDIAEGYSVSREKKESFPLTVTSAQKNPTAFYLCASSRGGRSLNTEAFFGQGTRLTVV.

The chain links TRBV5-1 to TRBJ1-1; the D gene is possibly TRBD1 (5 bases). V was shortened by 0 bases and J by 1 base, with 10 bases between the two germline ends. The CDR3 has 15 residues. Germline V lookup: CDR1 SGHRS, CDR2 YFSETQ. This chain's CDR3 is CASSLGLQANTEAFF. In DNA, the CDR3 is TGCGCCAGCAGCTTGGGTCTACAGGCGAACACTGAAGCTTTCTTT. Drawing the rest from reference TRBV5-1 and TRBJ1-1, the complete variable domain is KAGVTQTPRYLIKTRGQQVTLSCSPISGHRSVSWYQQTPGQGLQFLFEYFSETQRNKGNFPGRFSGRQFSNSRSEMNVSTLELGDSALYLCASSLGLQANTEAFFGQGTRLTVV.

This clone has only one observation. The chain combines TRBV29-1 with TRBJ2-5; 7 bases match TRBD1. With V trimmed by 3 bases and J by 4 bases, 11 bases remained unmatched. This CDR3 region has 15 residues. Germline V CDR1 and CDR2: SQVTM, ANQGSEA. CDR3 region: CSVETGSSMGETQYF. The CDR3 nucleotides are TGCAGCGTTGAGACAGGGAGTAGCATGGGAGAGACCCAGTACTTC.

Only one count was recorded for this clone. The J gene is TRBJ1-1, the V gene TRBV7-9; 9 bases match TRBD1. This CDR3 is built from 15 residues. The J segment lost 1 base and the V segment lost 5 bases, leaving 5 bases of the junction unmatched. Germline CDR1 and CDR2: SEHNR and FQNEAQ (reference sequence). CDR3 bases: TGTGCCAGCAGCGAAGGACAGGGGAAGAACACTGAAGCTTTCTTT. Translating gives CASSEGQGKNTEAFF. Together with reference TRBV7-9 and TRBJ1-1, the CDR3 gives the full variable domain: DTGVSQNPRHKITKRGQNVTFRCDPISEHNRLYWYRQTLGQGPEFLTYFQNEAQLEKSRLLSDRFSAERPKGSFSTLEIQRTEQGDSAMYLCASSEGQGKNTEAFFGQGTRLTVV.